This T cell receptor (beta chain) was documented in a study of cytomegalovirus exposure and HLA in healthy donors. Whole-study results and caveats: The study carried out a later analysis of TCR beta sequences. It associated some 17,000 of them with specific HLA alleles at a false discovery rate of 0.05. Cytomegalovirus association was listed for approximately 150 TCR beta chains. Reports described diagnosis of cytomegalovirus status by the classifier as highly specific and sensitive.

Sampled while nominally healthy, donors likely had unrecorded immune exposures. A word on this clone: Its antigen remains unidentified.

Germline-derived CDR1 and CDR2 are MGHRA and YSYEKL. The V end lost 3 bases, the J end lost 7 bases, and 18 bases lay between the germline ends. The CDR3 runs 16 residues. A multiplex PCR was run with 60 Vbeta primers and 13 Jbeta primers. The data were produced by immunoSEQ multiplex PCR, yet TCRdb's version contains in-frame clones alone and is incomplete. The sample gives more than 85,000 clones, under 80% of which show up once; approximately 8.6% is in the top ten. This TCR was sampled from a woman aged 40 to 55 in good health and CMV-seropositive. Material for sequencing was PBMCs. This chain links TRBV4-1 with TRBJ2-2; D is ambiguous. The CDR3 DNA follows: TGCGCCAGCAGCCACGAGCGACTCAAAGGTTACGGGGAGCTGTTTTTT. Its translation is CASSHERLKGYGELFF.